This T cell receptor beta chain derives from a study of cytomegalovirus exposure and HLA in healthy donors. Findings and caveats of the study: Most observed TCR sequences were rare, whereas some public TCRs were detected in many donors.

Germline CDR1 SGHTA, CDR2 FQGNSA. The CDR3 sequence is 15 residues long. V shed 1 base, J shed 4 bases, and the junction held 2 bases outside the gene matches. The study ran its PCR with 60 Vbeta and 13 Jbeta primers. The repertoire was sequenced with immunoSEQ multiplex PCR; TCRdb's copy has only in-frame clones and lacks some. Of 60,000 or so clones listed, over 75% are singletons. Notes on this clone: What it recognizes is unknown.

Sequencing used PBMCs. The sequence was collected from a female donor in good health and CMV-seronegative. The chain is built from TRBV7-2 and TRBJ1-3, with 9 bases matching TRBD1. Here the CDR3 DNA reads TGTGCCAGCAGCTTAGGGGGGACAGGGGGAAACACCATATATTTT. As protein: CASSLGGTGGNTIYF.